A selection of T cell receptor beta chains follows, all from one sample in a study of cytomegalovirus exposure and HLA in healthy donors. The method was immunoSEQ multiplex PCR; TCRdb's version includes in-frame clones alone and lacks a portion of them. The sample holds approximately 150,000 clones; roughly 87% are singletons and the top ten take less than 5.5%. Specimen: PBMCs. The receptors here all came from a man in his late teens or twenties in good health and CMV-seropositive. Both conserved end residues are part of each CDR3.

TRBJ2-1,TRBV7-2,CASTLTGGTTYNEQFF
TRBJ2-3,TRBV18,CASSTGADTQYF
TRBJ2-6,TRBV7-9,CASSLAGSGANVLTF
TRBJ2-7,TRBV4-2,CASSHSAGGSSYEQYF
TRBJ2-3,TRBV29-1,CSVQGAKDTQYF
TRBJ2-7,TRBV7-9,CASSTSGTSSYEQYF
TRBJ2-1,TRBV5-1,CASSFGQGAHNEQFF
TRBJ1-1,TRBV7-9,CASSPTGDTEAFF
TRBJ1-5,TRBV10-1,CASSDGSNQPQHF
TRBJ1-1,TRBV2,CASTKAGQGTPEAFF
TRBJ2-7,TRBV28,CASRSGQLYEQYF
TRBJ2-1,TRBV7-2,CASSLWLVGTGSGLTPFF
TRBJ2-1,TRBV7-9,CAGPKREGYEQFF
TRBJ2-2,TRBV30,CAWSVLAGGVGELFF
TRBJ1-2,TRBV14,CASSQDSDRTGYGYTF
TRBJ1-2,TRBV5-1,CASSLVGSSSADGYTF
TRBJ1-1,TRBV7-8,CASSPRGGTLNTEAFF
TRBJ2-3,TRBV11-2,CASSPRKGTSGVGTDTQYF
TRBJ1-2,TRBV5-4,CASSGVNYGYTF
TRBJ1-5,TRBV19,CASRGRVSGNQPQHF
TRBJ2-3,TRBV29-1,CSVSTGDTQYF
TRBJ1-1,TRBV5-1,CASSFNSEAFF
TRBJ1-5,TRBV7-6,CASSPGQGYQPQHF
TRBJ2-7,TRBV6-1,CASSEAYGRGSEQYF
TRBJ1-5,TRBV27,CASSPSPMVNQPQHF
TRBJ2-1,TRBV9,CASGATPRMNEQFF
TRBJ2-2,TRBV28,CASSGQLANTGELFF
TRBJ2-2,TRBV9,CASSVASSGGTFTGELFF
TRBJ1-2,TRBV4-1,CASSPGANYGYTF
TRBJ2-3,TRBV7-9,CASSLGLAVTDTQYF
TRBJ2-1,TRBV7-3,CASSQPGQSNEQFF
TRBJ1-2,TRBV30,CAWSPPGQGGYGYTF
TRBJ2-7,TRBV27,CASSPGTGHYEQYF
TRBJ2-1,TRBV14,CASSQDREPMDYNEQFF
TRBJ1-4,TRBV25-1,CASREQGIYEKLFF
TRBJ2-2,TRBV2,CASSEGLRGTGELFF
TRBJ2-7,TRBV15,CATSRDGTGVYEQYF